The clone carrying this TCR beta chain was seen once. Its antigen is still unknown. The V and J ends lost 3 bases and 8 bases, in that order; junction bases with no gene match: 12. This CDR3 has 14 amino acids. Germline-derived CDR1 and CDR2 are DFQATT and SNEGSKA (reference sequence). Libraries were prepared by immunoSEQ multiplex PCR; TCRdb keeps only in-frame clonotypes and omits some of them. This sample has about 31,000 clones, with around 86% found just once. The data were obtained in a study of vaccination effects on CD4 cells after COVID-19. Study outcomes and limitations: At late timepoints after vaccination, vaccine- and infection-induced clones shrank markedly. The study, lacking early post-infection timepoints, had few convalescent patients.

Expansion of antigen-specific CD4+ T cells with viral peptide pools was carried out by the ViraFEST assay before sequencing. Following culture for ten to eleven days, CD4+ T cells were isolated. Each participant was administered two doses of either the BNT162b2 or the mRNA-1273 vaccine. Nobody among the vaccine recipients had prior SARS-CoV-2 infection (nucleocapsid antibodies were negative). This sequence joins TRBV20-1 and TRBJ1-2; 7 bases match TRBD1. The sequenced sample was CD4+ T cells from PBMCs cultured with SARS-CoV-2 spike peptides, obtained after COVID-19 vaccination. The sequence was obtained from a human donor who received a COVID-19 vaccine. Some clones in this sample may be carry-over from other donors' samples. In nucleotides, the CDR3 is TGCAGTGCTAGTGTGGCAGGGGGGGGATTAGGCTACACCTTC. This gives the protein CSASVAGGGLGYTF.